The rows below give T cell receptor beta chains drawn from one sample of a study of OX40 agonist ivuxolimab in advanced cancers. Produced via immunoSEQ multiplex PCR; TCRdb's table is partial and in-frame only. Of 55,000 to 75,000 clones listed, roughly nine tenths are singletons. This material consisted of CD4+ or CD8+ T cells sorted from blood, taken in a trial of the OX40 agonist ivuxolimab. These receptors were obtained from an adult with an advanced solid tumor such as melanoma, head and neck, liver or kidney cancer. Both conserved end residues are trimmed from each CDR3. Size is omitted from some rows. Given values are once, few, many or a class for expanded clones.

v_call: TRBV6-1; clone_size: NA; j_call: TRBJ1-4; cdr3_aa: ASSEPGNEKLF
v_call: TRBV28; clone_size: NA; j_call: TRBJ1-6; cdr3_aa: ASSFRGGSSPLH
v_call: TRBV29-1; clone_size: once; j_call: TRBJ1-2; cdr3_aa: SVEPGGGGYGYT
v_call: TRBV11-3; clone_size: few; j_call: TRBJ1-1; cdr3_aa: ASSVSSTVSEAF
v_call: TRBV9; clone_size: NA; j_call: TRBJ2-3; cdr3_aa: ASSVGTSGPTDTQY
v_call: TRBV2; clone_size: NA; j_call: TRBJ1-5; cdr3_aa: ASSLYGNQPQH
v_call: TRBV7-9; clone_size: NA; j_call: TRBJ2-2; cdr3_aa: ASTRDRVKAGELF
v_call: TRBV5-1; clone_size: NA; j_call: TRBJ2-3; cdr3_aa: ASSLGTSTDTQY
v_call: TRBV25-1; clone_size: NA; j_call: TRBJ2-7; cdr3_aa: ASSGGLADRLEQY
v_call: TRBV28; clone_size: NA; j_call: TRBJ2-5; cdr3_aa: ASSLQGAKETQY
v_call: TRBV7-8; clone_size: NA; j_call: TRBJ2-5; cdr3_aa: ASSLGLAGLQETQY
v_call: TRBV2; clone_size: NA; j_call: TRBJ2-7; cdr3_aa: ASKRAIGSEQY
v_call: TRBV5-5; clone_size: NA; j_call: TRBJ1-1; cdr3_aa: ASSLAEEREAF
v_call: TRBV7-9; clone_size: NA; j_call: TRBJ2-3; cdr3_aa: ASSRTGPDTQY
v_call: TRBV29-1; clone_size: once; j_call: TRBJ2-3; cdr3_aa: SAVTSGTDTQY
v_call: TRBV30; clone_size: few; j_call: TRBJ1-6; cdr3_aa: AWSPSRPYSTLH
v_call: TRBV7-2; clone_size: NA; j_call: TRBJ2-7; cdr3_aa: ASSLQGFYGQQY
v_call: TRBV25-1; clone_size: NA; j_call: TRBJ1-6; cdr3_aa: ASSGQGNNSPLH
v_call: TRBV11-3; clone_size: NA; j_call: TRBJ2-3; cdr3_aa: ASSLGGSTDTQY
v_call: TRBV6-5; clone_size: NA; j_call: TRBJ1-1; cdr3_aa: ASSRPTQGKTEAF
v_call: TRBV10-3; clone_size: NA; j_call: TRBJ2-1; cdr3_aa: AISPWGTGINNEQF
v_call: TRBV28; clone_size: NA; j_call: TRBJ1-5; cdr3_aa: ASRSWGVPQH
v_call: TRBV11-3; clone_size: NA; j_call: TRBJ2-3; cdr3_aa: ASSTQGAADTQY
v_call: TRBV12-5; clone_size: NA; j_call: TRBJ2-7; cdr3_aa: ASAGRTSEQY